This record covers a single T cell receptor beta chain. Cohorts were based on clinical histories the participants reported. Generated by immunoSEQ multiplex PCR, the TCRdb table keeps only in-frame clones and is missing some. The data contain roughly 150,000 clones, approximately 78% of them seen just once; the ten biggest clones take up more than 5%. This sample was taken from a study of blood T cell repertoires in COVID-19. The CDR3 sequence is 13 residues long. Germline V gene lookup returns CDR1 MNHEY and CDR2 SMNVEV (reference sequence). Trimming removed 6 bases from V and 3 bases from J, with 12 bases in between.

The TCR was taken from a woman aged 45-60 years who had recovered from COVID-19. Sequenced: PBMCs or T cells enriched from blood (not recorded which). The chain recombines TRBV27 with TRBJ2-7; tentative D call: TRBD1 (5 bases). The CDR3 sequence is CASSHERGYEQYF. In DNA form, the CDR3 reads TGTGCCAGCAGCCATGAAAGGGGCTACGAGCAGTACTTC.